One and the same sample provided the 5 T cell receptor beta chains below, sequenced in a study of blood T cell repertoires in COVID-19. Profiling relied on immunoSEQ multiplex PCR, and the TCRdb table lists in-frame clones only, not all of them. This table holds about 190,000 clones, less than 80% found once. Sequencing input: peripheral blood. Receptors were obtained from a man in his fifties who had recovered from COVID-19.

This chain joins TRBV10-3 and TRBJ1-3; D gene ambiguous. The V end lost 10 bases, the J end lost 2 bases, and 12 bases lay between the germline ends. CDR1 and CDR2 from the germline V gene are ENHRY and SYGVKD. CDR3 length: 13 residues. The CDR3 DNA sequence: TGTGCCACCCTATTACCTCCTGGAAACACCATATATTTT. Amino acid sequence: CATLLPPGNTIYF.

V is TRBV5-1 and J is TRBJ1-4; D is unresolved. The CDR3 covers 15 residues. The germline V gene has CDR1 SGHRS and CDR2 YFSETQ. Trimming took off 4 bases at V and 2 bases at J, with 12 bases between the two ends. The CDR3 here is CASSPSGWTNEKLFF. The CDR3 coding sequence is TGCGCCAGCAGCCCTTCGGGGTGGACTAATGAAAAACTGTTTTTT.

The rearrangement joins TRBV11-2 to TRBJ2-5; 7 positions match TRBD1. The germline V gene encodes CDR1 SGHAT and CDR2 FQNNGV. The CDR3 is 15 amino acids. Trimming removed 4 bases from V and 4 bases from J; junction bases left unmatched: 9. Here the CDR3 reads CASSWDGQVGETQYF. The CDR3 DNA is TGTGCCAGCAGCTGGGACGGACAGGTTGGAGAGACCCAGTACTTC.

This clone was detected once. The rearrangement uses TRBV25-1 and TRBJ2-3, with 7 bases lining up with TRBD2. The CDR3 is 16 residues long. V lost 1 base to trimming and J lost 1 base; unmatched junction nucleotides: 5. The V gene's germline CDR1 is MGHDK and CDR2 SYGVNS. Here the CDR3 reads CASSELGGSGTDTQYF. The CDR3, as DNA: TGTGCCAGCAGTGAATTAGGCGGGAGTGGCACAGATACGCAGTATTTT.

V gene TRBV3-1 (or the pseudogene TRBV3-2) combines with J gene TRBJ1-5, with D possibly matching TRBD1 (6 bases). The CDR3 totals 14 residues. V dropped 1 base and J dropped 9 bases, with 13 bases sitting between them. The germline gives CDR1 LGHDT, CDR2 YNNKEL (reference sequence). The CDR3 DNA reads as TGTGCCAGCAGCCAAGGCCCGGGGGGCGGGCCCCAGCATTTT. This encodes CASSQGPGGGPQHF.